This entry features one TCR beta chain sequence. What it binds is not known. Germline V gene data show CDR1 as MNHEY and CDR2 as SVGEGT. V gave up 5 bases and J gave up 4 bases, with 7 bases separating them. The CDR3 contains 12 residues. Using immunoSEQ multiplex PCR, the repertoire was profiled, and TCRdb retains in-frame clones only, with some absent. The table lists over 120,000 clones, roughly 92% of them singletons, with around 3.8% in the top ten. The sample originates from a study of T cell responses to AZD1222 COVID-19 vaccine. General study findings and limits: The sample set comprised mostly white British donors with more females, and clonal diversity was possibly underestimated.

The TCR comes from an adult in good health. The sequencing here drew on peripheral blood, taken on day 0 of AZD1222 vaccination. V is TRBV6-2 or TRBV6-3 and J is TRBJ2-3; D call uncertain. In nucleotides, the CDR3 is TGTGCCAGCAGTATTACTTCAGATACGCAGTATTTT. It encodes CASSITSDTQYF.